The 11 T cell receptor beta chains below were found in one sample sequenced in a study of OX40 agonist ivuxolimab in advanced cancers. Libraries were prepared by immunoSEQ multiplex PCR; TCRdb keeps only in-frame clonotypes and omits some of them. Seen here are about 83,000 clones, around nine tenths observed once, and the top ten hold 0.65% to 0.9%. The sample was CD4+ or CD8+ T cells sorted from blood, taken in a trial of the OX40 agonist ivuxolimab. The receptor set was obtained from an adult with an advanced solid tumor such as melanoma, head and neck, liver or kidney cancer.

The rearrangement joins TRBV6-5 to TRBJ2-1; D perhaps matches TRBD1 (5 bases). This CDR3 contains 13 residues. The germline CDR1 and CDR2 sequences are MNHEY and SVGAGI. Trimming took off 2 bases at V and 9 bases at J, with 11 bases between the two ends. The CDR3 bases are TGTGCCAGCAGTTACAGGGGCTTGGGTGAGCAGTTCTTC. It yields the protein CASSYRGLGEQFF.

This clone was seen a single time. The chain has TRBV28 and TRBJ2-5; D is possibly TRBD1 (6 bases). This CDR3 has 15 residues. Per germline, CDR1 MDHEN and CDR2 SYDVKM. V was trimmed by 5 bases and J by 2 bases, leaving 15 bases between them. CDR3 nucleotide sequence: TGTGCCAGCAGTCACGTACAGGGCCGTCAAGAGACCCAGTACTTC. It specifies CASSHVQGRQETQYF.

The CDR3 reads CASSSGGAGGEKLFF. The DNA for the CDR3 is TGTGCCAGCAGCTCAGGGGGGGCCGGTGGTGAAAAACTGTTTTTT. The chain uses TRBV9 and TRBJ1-4; 7 bases agree with TRBD1. Germline V gene data show CDR1 as SGDLS and CDR2 as YYNGEE. Unmatched junction bases numbered 10, after V lost 4 bases and J lost 7 bases. The CDR3 contains 15 residues.

The genes are TRBV18 and TRBJ1-2; 9 bases line up with TRBD1. The CDR3 sequence is 17 residues long. CDR1 is KGHSH and CDR2 is LQKENI in the germline V gene. V shed 1 base, J shed 5 bases, and the junction held 11 bases outside the gene matches. CDR3 residues: CASSPRTGGDSGYGYTF. The CDR3 bases are TGTGCCAGCTCACCACGAACAGGGGGCGACTCGGGGTATGGCTACACCTTC.

V usage is TRBV5-1 and J usage is TRBJ1-4; D remains ambiguous. Trimming stripped 0 bases from V and 8 bases from J, with 11 bases between. The CDR3 has 14 amino acids. Germline V gene sequence: CDR1 SGHRS, CDR2 YFSETQ. This CDR3 reads CASSLGEWSEKLFF. The CDR3 DNA reads TGCGCCAGCAGCTTGGGGGAGTGGAGCGAAAAACTGTTTTTT. Variable domain in full (rest from reference TRBV5-1 and TRBJ1-4): KAGVTQTPRYLIKTRGQQVTLSCSPISGHRSVSWYQQTPGQGLQFLFEYFSETQRNKGNFPGRFSGRQFSNSRSEMNVSTLELGDSALYLCASSLGEWSEKLFFGSGTQLSVL.

This clone was seen only once. The chain carries TRBV19 and TRBJ2-7, with a weak D call TRBD1 (5 bases). V lost 7 bases and J 0 bases, leaving 13 bases between the germline ends. There are 14 residues in the CDR3. Germline lookup yields CDR1 LNHDA and CDR2 SQIVND (reference sequence). CDR3 DNA: TGTGCCAGTAAGGAACAGGAAAGCTCCTACGAGCAGTACTTC. Translation: CASKEQESSYEQYF.

The chain carries TRBV30 and TRBJ1-1; TRBD1 might be the D (6 bases). CDR1 GTSNPN and CDR2 SVGIG come from the germline V gene (reference sequence). Trimming shortened V by 3 bases and J by 1 base, and 12 bases separated the two germline ends. This CDR3 is built from 14 residues. The CDR3 loop reads CAWSRQVENTEAFF. The DNA for the CDR3 is TGTGCCTGGAGCCGACAGGTAGAGAACACTGAAGCTTTCTTT.

This chain uses TRBV18 with TRBJ2-1; no clear D gene. The germline V gene has CDR1 KGHSH and CDR2 LQKENI. Trimming cost V 6 bases and J 0 bases, with 9 bases left between them. The CDR3 totals 14 residues. The CDR3: CASSTTNSYNEQFF. CDR3 sequence (DNA): TGTGCCAGCTCGACGACCAACTCCTACAATGAGCAGTTCTTC.

The chain employs TRBV5-6 and TRBJ2-3; D is perhaps TRBD2 (6 bases). Between the trimmed V and J ends, which lost 4 bases and 1 base, there was a span of 13 bases. The CDR3 contains 15 residues. Germline CDR1 is SGHDT and CDR2 is YYEEEE. The CDR3 here is CASSPRTGGTDTQYF. The CDR3 DNA reads as TGTGCCAGCAGCCCCCGGACGGGGGGCACAGATACGCAGTATTTT. The variable domain in full, with the rest retrieved from reference TRBV5-6 and TRBJ2-3, is DAGVTQSPTHLIKTRGQQVTLRCSPKSGHDTVSWYQQALGQGPQFIFQYYEEEERQRGNFPDRFSGHQFPNYSSELNVNALLLGDSALYLCASSPRTGGTDTQYFGPGTRLTVL.

This sequence joins TRBV30 and TRBJ1-5; no firm D call. V lost 4 bases and J lost 0, with 13 bases in between. Germline V gene lookup returns CDR1 GTSNPN and CDR2 SVGIG (reference sequence). The CDR3 spans 15 residues. The DNA for the CDR3 is TGTGCCTGGAACGAGCGAGGACTTAGCAATCAGCCCCAGCATTTT. Its translation: CAWNERGLSNQPQHF.

The chain joins TRBV18 to TRBJ1-4; D unresolved. Germline CDR1 KGHSH, CDR2 LQKENI. Trimming took off 0 bases at V and 8 bases at J, with 19 bases between the two ends. CDR3 length: 17 residues. This CDR3 is CASSPPGRPQTGEKLFF. In nucleotides, the CDR3 is TGTGCCAGCTCACCACCGGGCCGGCCCCAAACCGGGGAAAAACTGTTTTTT. The full variable domain, in which reference TRBV18 and TRBJ1-4 provide the parts outside the CDR3, is NAGVMQNPRHLVRRRGQEARLRCSPMKGHSHVYWYRQLPEEGLKFMVYLQKENIIDESGMPKERFSAEFPKEGPSILRIQQVVRGDSAAYFCASSPPGRPQTGEKLFFGSGTQLSVL.